The 27 T cell receptor beta chains in this list originate from one sample, sequenced in a study of cytomegalovirus exposure and HLA in healthy donors. The PCR had 60 Vbeta and 13 Jbeta primers. Sequencing used immunoSEQ multiplex PCR; TCRdb keeps in-frame clones, though not all of them. The repertoire includes 120,000 or so clones, about 80% of them detected once, and 1% sits in the top ten. Sample: PBMCs. Receptors originate from a middle-aged man in good health and CMV-seronegative.

This clone was detected only a few times. The chain is built from TRBV6-5 and TRBJ1-5; 7 positions match TRBD1. The CDR3 totals 14 residues. Germline CDR1 MNHEY, CDR2 SVGAGI. Trimming cost V 5 bases and J 3 bases; bases outside gene matches: 4. CDR3 DNA sequence: TGTGCCAGCAGTCGAGGGACAGTCAATCAGCCCCAGCATTTT. It translates to CASSRGTVNQPQHF.

The chain joins TRBV7-3 to TRBJ2-7, with 11 nucleotides matching TRBD1. V lost 4 bases and J lost 5; bases outside the gene matches: 10. Germline V CDR1 and CDR2: SGHTA, FQGTGA. The CDR3 extends over 16 amino acids. The CDR3 here is CASSSRPGQGVHEQYF. The DNA of the CDR3 is TGTGCCAGCAGCTCGAGACCGGGACAGGGGGTCCACGAGCAGTACTTC.

Points on this clone: A junction boundary mismatches the germline segment, possibly from a read error. The CDR3 DNA sequence: TGTGCCTGCAGTGGGGGAGAAGAAGAGACCCAGTACTTC. Its translation: CACSGGEEETQYF. The chain has TRBV30 and TRBJ2-5; D possibly uses TRBD1 or TRBD2 (5 bases each). Germline V gene lookup returns CDR1 GTSNPN and CDR2 SVGIG (reference sequence). The CDR3 extends over 13 amino acids. Full variable domain (outside the CDR3, taken from reference TRBV30 and TRBJ2-5): SQTIHQWPATLVQPVGSPLSLECTVEGTSNPNLYWYRQAAGRGLQLLFYSVGIGQISSEVPQNLSASRPQDRQFILSSKKLLLSDSGFYLCACSGGEEETQYFGPGTRLLVL.

The chain joins TRBV18 to TRBJ1-4; D is perhaps TRBD1 (6 bases). The V end was cut by 3 bases, the J end by 6 bases, with 8 bases between. The length of the CDR3 is 13 residues. CDR1 is KGHSH and CDR2 is LQKENI in the germline V gene. The DNA for the CDR3 is TGTGCCAGCTCACCCCCAGGGGATGAAAAACTGTTTTTT. Its protein is CASSPPGDEKLFF. Complete variable domain (other parts from reference TRBV18 and TRBJ1-4): NAGVMQNPRHLVRRRGQEARLRCSPMKGHSHVYWYRQLPEEGLKFMVYLQKENIIDESGMPKERFSAEFPKEGPSILRIQQVVRGDSAAYFCASSPPGDEKLFFGSGTQLSVL.

A word on this clone: A junction boundary mismatches the germline segment, possibly from a read error. The chain combines TRBV27 with TRBJ1-5, with 9 bases lining up with TRBD1. The V gene's germline CDR1 is MNHEY and CDR2 SMNVEV (reference sequence). This CDR3 region has 18 residues. In DNA form, the CDR3 reads TGTGCCAGCAGGTCGGACAGGGGACGAGGGTATAGCAATCAGCCCAAGCATTTT. It codes for CASRSDRGRGYSNQPKHF.

The V call is TRBV15, the J call TRBJ1-2, with 7 nucleotides matching TRBD1. This CDR3 region has 16 residues. The trim removed 1 base at V and 3 bases at J, leaving 8 bases unmatched. Looked up from germline, CDR1 is LNHNV and CDR2 is YYDKDF (reference sequence). The CDR3 nucleotides are TGTGCCACCAGCAGAGGTGGGACAGAGGTCGACTATGGCTACACCTTC. Translated, it gives CATSRGGTEVDYGYTF.

The V gene is TRBV4-1, the J gene TRBJ2-1, with D possibly matching TRBD2 (5 bases). CDR3 length: 16 amino acids. Germline lookup yields CDR1 MGHRA and CDR2 YSYEKL. V lost 1 base and J lost 8, with 18 bases in between. The DNA for the CDR3 is TGCGCCAGCAGCCAAGCGGGGAGAACTAGTAGGTATGAGCAGTTCTTC. Protein: CASSQAGRTSRYEQFF.

This chain uses TRBV11-2 with TRBJ1-2; 9 bases line up with TRBD1. Trimming at V came to 5 bases and at J to 1 base, leaving 8 bases not matched to a gene. The germline V gene has CDR1 SGHAT and CDR2 FQNNGV. The CDR3 sequence is 16 residues long. For the CDR3, the DNA is TGTGCCAGCAGCCCAGCCGGGACAGGGCGTAACTATGGCTACACCTTC. Translated, it gives CASSPAGTGRNYGYTF.

The rearrangement links TRBV28 to TRBJ1-6; 8 bases match TRBD1. The CDR3 length is 15 residues. V was clipped by 5 bases and J by 8 bases; unmatched bases: 8. CDR1 MDHEN and CDR2 SYDVKM come from the germline V gene. The CDR3 bases are TGTGCCAGCAGTCGAGCAGGGGGCTCGGATTCACCCCTCCACTTT. This gives the protein CASSRAGGSDSPLHF.

This clone came up a few times. V and J are TRBV27 and TRBJ2-7; the match to TRBD2 covers 8 bases. With 6 bases clipped from V and 2 bases from J, the junction kept 3 bases outside the gene matches. The length of the CDR3 is 13 residues. Per the germline V gene, CDR1 is MNHEY and CDR2 is SMNVEV (reference sequence). The chain's CDR3 is CASRAGGPYEQYF. CDR3 sequence (DNA): TGTGCCAGCAGGGCGGGGGGCCCCTACGAGCAGTACTTC.

V is TRBV6-1 and J is TRBJ1-1, with D unclear. V lost 3 bases and J 5 bases, leaving 13 bases between the germline ends. Per germline, CDR1 MNHNS and CDR2 SASEGT. The CDR3 length is 14 residues. CDR3 protein: CASSDLGPGTEAFF. CDR3 nucleotides: TGTGCCAGCAGTGATCTAGGACCGGGGACTGAAGCTTTCTTT.

The rearrangement links TRBV7-3 to TRBJ2-1; 9 nucleotides match TRBD2. The V and J ends lost 5 bases and 0 bases, in that order; junction bases with no gene match: 5. Per the germline V gene, CDR1 is SGHTA and CDR2 is FQGTGA. The CDR3 extends over 16 amino acids. CDR3 region: CASSTTSGSSYNEQFF. The CDR3 DNA is TGTGCCAGCAGCACTACTAGCGGGTCCTCCTACAATGAGCAGTTCTTC.

V and J are TRBV7-8 and TRBJ2-3, with 9 nucleotides matching TRBD1. The V and J ends lost 5 bases and 0 bases, in that order; junction bases with no gene match: 6. This CDR3 spans 16 amino acids. Germline assignment: CDR1 SGHVS and CDR2 FQNEAQ. CDR3 sequence: CASSQHRGQSTDTQYF. CDR3 bases: TGTGCCAGCAGCCAGCACAGGGGGCAAAGCACAGATACGCAGTATTTT.

The chain combines TRBV11-2 with TRBJ2-5; 8 bases align to TRBD1. CDR3 size: 15 residues. V shed 2 bases, J shed 5 bases, and the junction held 7 bases outside the gene matches. Germline V gene data show CDR1 as SGHAT and CDR2 as FQNNGV. The CDR3 spells CASSLNGQGGETQYF. The CDR3 region has the DNA TGTGCCAGCAGCTTAAACGGACAGGGTGGGGAGACCCAGTACTTC.

V usage is TRBV27 and J usage is TRBJ2-3; 7 bases match TRBD1. Germline values: CDR1 MNHEY, CDR2 SMNVEV (reference sequence). The V gene end was trimmed by 5 bases and the J gene end by 4 bases; junction bases not matched to a gene: 3. This CDR3 contains 13 residues. CDR3 sequence: CASSPTGSDTQYF. CDR3 DNA: TGTGCCAGCAGTCCGACAGGGTCAGATACGCAGTATTTT.

The chain links TRBV28 to TRBJ1-4; the match to TRBD1 covers 10 bases. The germline gives CDR1 MDHEN, CDR2 SYDVKM. This CDR3 comprises 14 residues. V was clipped by 6 bases and J by 7 bases; unmatched bases: 5. The CDR3 protein is CASRGQGRSEKLFF. In nucleotides, the CDR3 is TGTGCCAGCAGGGGACAGGGGAGAAGTGAAAAACTGTTTTTT.

In its sample, this clone was seen a few times. This chain joins TRBV10-3 and TRBJ2-3; perhaps TRBD1 as D (6 bases). This CDR3 has 15 amino acids. V was cut by 3 bases and J by 8 bases, with 18 bases left in between. CDR1 and CDR2 from the germline V gene are ENHRY and SYGVKD. CDR3 region: CAISDDRIRGGTQYF. CDR3 nucleotides: TGTGCCATCAGTGATGACAGGATCCGCGGAGGTACGCAGTATTTT.

The genes are TRBV5-1 and TRBJ2-1, with TRBD1 as a possible D gene (7 bases). CDR1 and CDR2 from the germline V gene are SGHRS and YFSETQ. This CDR3 region has 18 residues. Deletions cut 7 bases from V and 5 bases from J, with 28 bases between. Written as DNA, the CDR3 is TGCGCCAGCTCCCTTGGAGGGGGCCCGGGGGCCGCGGACAATGAGCAGTTCTTC. Translating it yields CASSLGGGPGAADNEQFF.

This clone has a single count. The V gene is TRBV5-1, the J gene TRBJ2-7; the match to TRBD1 covers 7 bases. The CDR3 has 13 residues. Germline V CDR1 and CDR2: SGHRS, YFSETQ. J was trimmed by 5 bases and V by 7 bases; bases with no gene match: 9. DNA of the CDR3: TGCGCCAGCCGAATGCCCGGACAGGACGAGCAGTACTTC. This gives the protein CASRMPGQDEQYF. Full variable domain (missing parts from reference TRBV5-1 and TRBJ2-7): KAGVTQTPRYLIKTRGQQVTLSCSPISGHRSVSWYQQTPGQGLQFLFEYFSETQRNKGNFPGRFSGRQFSNSRSEMNVSTLELGDSALYLCASRMPGQDEQYFGPGTRLTVT.

CDR3 residues: CASSLELAGLDTQYF. The CDR3 bases are TGCGCCAGCAGCTTGGAACTAGCGGGTCTAGATACGCAGTATTTT. This chain links TRBV5-1 with TRBJ2-3, with 9 bases that match TRBD2. V lost 0 bases and J lost 5; bases outside the gene matches: 4. Germline assignment: CDR1 SGHRS and CDR2 YFSETQ. CDR3 size: 15 residues.

This chain uses TRBV7-2 with TRBJ1-5; D may be TRBD1 (6 bases). V was shortened by 1 base and J by 5 bases, with 24 bases between the two germline ends. Per the germline V gene, CDR1 is SGHTA and CDR2 is FQGNSA. This CDR3 has 19 residues. The CDR3 sequence is CASSLVKGVGRIPDQPQHF. The CDR3, as DNA: TGTGCCAGCAGCTTAGTTAAGGGGGTAGGGAGAATCCCCGATCAGCCCCAGCATTTT.

This CDR3 reads CARPGLAEYEQYF. CDR3 coding DNA: TGTGCCAGACCGGGACTAGCCGAATACGAGCAGTACTTC. The chain is built from TRBV25-1 and TRBJ2-7; 9 bases align to TRBD2. The CDR3 extends over 13 amino acids. V dropped 9 bases and J dropped 4; count of bases not matched to a gene: 7. Germline values: CDR1 MGHDK, CDR2 SYGVNS.

V gene TRBV30 combines with J gene TRBJ2-7; D is unclear. V was pared by 3 bases and J by 1 base, with 7 bases between. The CDR3 totals 12 residues. Germline lookup yields CDR1 GTSNPN and CDR2 SVGIG (reference sequence). In nucleotides, the CDR3 is TGTGCCTGGAGCCGCGGATCCTACGAGCAGTACTTC. Its translation is CAWSRGSYEQYF.

In its sample, this clone was seen a few times. The chain recombines TRBV5-1 with TRBJ2-7; TRBD2 agrees at 13 bases. The V segment lost 4 bases and the J segment 2 bases; nucleotides outside the gene matches: 9. This CDR3 has 17 residues. The germline gives CDR1 SGHRS, CDR2 YFSETQ. The CDR3 protein is CASSRRGLAGKTYEQYF. CDR3 nucleotides: TGCGCCAGCAGCCGGCGGGGACTAGCGGGGAAAACCTACGAGCAGTACTTC. Variable domain in full (rest from reference TRBV5-1 and TRBJ2-7): KAGVTQTPRYLIKTRGQQVTLSCSPISGHRSVSWYQQTPGQGLQFLFEYFSETQRNKGNFPGRFSGRQFSNSRSEMNVSTLELGDSALYLCASSRRGLAGKTYEQYFGPGTRLTVT.

This rearrangement joins TRBV29-1 to TRBJ1-2, with D perhaps TRBD1 (5 bases). Germline values: CDR1 SQVTM, CDR2 ANQGSEA. The CDR3 runs to 13 residues. The germline V and J ends were trimmed by 6 bases and 4 bases, with 15 bases remaining between them. The CDR3 loop reads CSVSGTLAYGYTF. Written as DNA, the CDR3 is TGCAGCGTCAGCGGGACTCTGGCCTATGGCTACACCTTC.

This chain links TRBV28 with TRBJ2-7, with 8 bases lining up with TRBD1. Germline V gives CDR1 MDHEN, CDR2 SYDVKM. The length of the CDR3 is 14 residues. V dropped 7 bases and J dropped 2; count of bases not matched to a gene: 7. The CDR3 loop is CASTQDRDPYEQYF. Written as DNA, the CDR3 is TGTGCCAGCACCCAGGACAGGGATCCCTACGAGCAGTACTTC.

V gene TRBV11-2 combines with J gene TRBJ1-3; D gene ambiguous. This CDR3 spans 15 amino acids. V lost 1 base, J lost 2 bases, and 9 bases lay in between. Germline V gives CDR1 SGHAT, CDR2 FQNNGV. The CDR3 coding sequence is TGTGCCAGCAGCTTAGTTGGCGAGGCTGGAAACACCATATATTTT. It yields the protein CASSLVGEAGNTIYF.